The 32 T cell receptor beta chains below all came from one sample that was sequenced in a study of T cell responses to AZD1222 COVID-19 vaccine. TCRdb's table, derived via immunoSEQ multiplex PCR, lists solely in-frame clones and lacks some. The sample has 120,000 or so clones; 80% to 90% are singletons. The input for sequencing was peripheral blood, taken on day 0 of MenACWY control vaccination. These receptors originate from an adult in good health.

V usage is TRBV27 and J usage is TRBJ1-1; D remains unclear. Per germline, CDR1 MNHEY and CDR2 SMNVEV (reference sequence). Trimming cost V 6 bases and J 4 bases, with 15 bases left between them. This CDR3 is 14 amino acids long. The DNA for the CDR3 is TGTGCCAGCAGGCAAAATCCCGTGGTCACTGAAGCTTTCTTT. This translates into CASRQNPVVTEAFF.

The chain links TRBV27 to TRBJ2-7; TRBD2 aligns across 7 bases. The CDR3 totals 14 residues. V trimming: 6 bases; J trimming: 2 bases; junction bases outside the gene matches: 7. Germline V gives CDR1 MNHEY, CDR2 SMNVEV (reference sequence). CDR3 region: CASSPRGTTYEQYF. Written as DNA, the CDR3 is TGTGCCAGCAGCCCGAGAGGGACTACCTACGAGCAGTACTTC.

This clone was counted only a few times. The chain recombines TRBV5-4 with TRBJ2-3; no clear D. Trimming shortened V by 4 bases and J by 1 base, and 4 bases separated the two germline ends. The CDR3 spans 12 residues. Germline values: CDR1 SGHNT, CDR2 YYREEE (reference sequence). The DNA of the CDR3 is TGTGCCAGCAGCCGGCGCACAGATACGCAGTATTTT. Protein sequence: CASSRRTDTQYF.

The genes are TRBV9 and TRBJ1-4; the D gene is possibly TRBD1 (6 bases). The germline V gene encodes CDR1 SGDLS and CDR2 YYNGEE. The CDR3 has 14 amino acids. With 3 bases removed from V and 7 bases from J, the gap between germline ends came to 13 bases. CDR3 in amino acids: CASSEWGTTEKLFF. CDR3 sequence (DNA): TGTGCCAGCAGCGAATGGGGGACAACTGAAAAACTGTTTTTT.

The chain links TRBV27 to TRBJ2-3; D is tentatively TRBD1 or TRBD2 (5 bases each). Trimming cost V 3 bases and J 6 bases, with 10 bases left between them. The CDR3 runs to 13 residues. Germline lookup yields CDR1 MNHEY and CDR2 SMNVEV (reference sequence). The CDR3 region has the DNA TGTGCCAGCAGTTTCCCTGGGGGTGATACGCAGTATTTT. Translating it yields CASSFPGGDTQYF.

V and J are TRBV11-2 and TRBJ1-2, with 7 nucleotides matching TRBD1. With V trimmed by 5 bases and J by 1 base, 1 base remained unmatched. Per the germline V gene, CDR1 is SGHAT and CDR2 is FQNNGV. This CDR3 is 13 amino acids long. The CDR3 protein is CASSRDSNYGYTF. The CDR3 DNA sequence: TGTGCCAGCAGCCGGGACAGTAACTATGGCTACACCTTC. Looking up the rest from reference TRBV11-2 and TRBJ1-2 gives the full variable domain: EAGVAQSPRYKIIEKRQSVAFWCNPISGHATLYWYQQILGQGPKLLIQFQNNGVVDDSQLPKDRFSAERLKGVDSTLKIQPAKLEDSAVYLCASSRDSNYGYTFGSGTRLTVV.

The genes are TRBV6-5 and TRBJ1-5; D remains unclear. V was pared by 4 bases and J by 3 bases, with 10 bases between. This CDR3 region has 14 residues. Per the germline V gene, CDR1 is MNHEY and CDR2 is SVGAGI. The CDR3 loop is CASSSPAANQPQHF. For the CDR3, the DNA is TGTGCCAGCAGTTCGCCGGCCGCCAATCAGCCCCAGCATTTT.

This sequence joins TRBV6-1 and TRBJ2-3; 13 bases fit TRBD2. Germline trimming cut 2 bases from V and 5 bases from J; bases unmatched to any gene: 7. The CDR3 extends over 17 amino acids. Germline CDR1 MNHNS, CDR2 SASEGT. CDR3 protein: CASSEPRTSGSRDTQYF. CDR3 nucleotide sequence: TGTGCCAGCAGTGAACCCCGGACTAGCGGGAGTCGAGATACGCAGTATTTT.

This chain uses TRBV27 with TRBJ1-3; TRBD1 might be the D (6 bases). Looked up from germline, CDR1 is MNHEY and CDR2 is SMNVEV (reference sequence). The CDR3 contains 14 residues. V shed 4 bases and J shed 2 bases, with 9 bases lying between them. CDR3 DNA sequence: TGTGCCAGCAGTTCCGGGACAACTGGAAACACCATATATTTT. It translates to CASSSGTTGNTIYF.

A remark on this clone: A read error may account for a junction end that differs from germline. The chain is built from TRBV20-1 and TRBJ2-7, with D possibly matching TRBD1 (7 bases). The CDR3 has 11 residues. From germline, CDR1 is DFQATT and CDR2 SNEGSKA (reference sequence). CDR3 protein: CSARVWQGEDF. In DNA form, the CDR3 reads TGCAGTGCTAGAGTATGGCAGGGGGAGGACTTC.

This clone was counted once. The rearrangement links TRBV18 to TRBJ1-2; D unclear. The CDR3 has 13 residues. Trimming pared 3 bases from V and 2 bases from J, leaving 7 bases between. From germline, CDR1 is KGHSH and CDR2 LQKENI. CDR3 bases: TGTGCCAGCTCACCGGCCAACAACTATGGCTACACCTTC. Translated: CASSPANNYGYTF.

V is TRBV9 and J is TRBJ2-1; no definite D call. V dropped 0 bases and J dropped 3 bases, with 10 bases sitting between them. The CDR3 length is 15 residues. CDR1 is SGDLS and CDR2 is YYNGEE in the germline V gene. Written as DNA, the CDR3 is TGTGCCAGCAGCGTAGACCATCAACACTACAATGAGCAGTTCTTC. It yields the protein CASSVDHQHYNEQFF.

The chain combines TRBV10-3 with TRBJ1-2; no definite D call. Germline V CDR1 and CDR2: ENHRY, SYGVKD. The CDR3 has 13 residues. Between the trimmed V and J ends, which lost 10 bases and 7 bases, there was a span of 19 bases. CDR3 coding DNA: TGTGCCACCGCCCAGGCCCCAAATAGTGGCTACACCTTC. The encoded protein is CATAQAPNSGYTF.

The genes are TRBV5-6 and TRBJ2-7, with D possibly being TRBD2 (5 bases). The ends were cut back, 4 bases at V and 1 base at J, with 15 bases in the middle. This CDR3 has 15 residues. The germline CDR1 and CDR2 sequences are SGHDT and YYEEEE. This CDR3 is CASSPGGFGSYEQYF. The CDR3 region has the DNA TGTGCCAGCAGCCCCGGAGGCTTTGGGTCCTACGAGCAGTACTTC. The whole variable domain, filled in from reference TRBV5-6 and TRBJ2-7, reads DAGVTQSPTHLIKTRGQQVTLRCSPKSGHDTVSWYQQALGQGPQFIFQYYEEEERQRGNFPDRFSGHQFPNYSSELNVNALLLGDSALYLCASSPGGFGSYEQYFGPGTRLTVT.

The chain carries TRBV19 and TRBJ2-1, with D perhaps TRBD2 (6 bases). The CDR3 length is 14 residues. V was shortened by 5 bases and J by 0 bases, with 8 bases between the two germline ends. Germline V lookup: CDR1 LNHDA, CDR2 SQIVND (reference sequence). The CDR3 sequence is CASSAGSSYNEQFF. Here the CDR3 DNA reads TGTGCCAGTAGTGCGGGAAGCTCCTACAATGAGCAGTTCTTC.

The chain uses TRBV11-3 and TRBJ2-1, with 11 bases that match TRBD1. Per the germline V gene, CDR1 is SGHNT and CDR2 is YENEEA. The CDR3 has 14 amino acids. With V trimmed by 5 bases and J by 9 bases, 6 bases remained unmatched. CDR3 in amino acids: CASSTGQGATEQFF. For the CDR3, the DNA is TGTGCCAGCAGCACCGGACAGGGGGCTACTGAGCAGTTCTTC.

The V call is TRBV30, the J call TRBJ1-3; no reliable D call. The germline gives CDR1 GTSNPN, CDR2 SVGIG (reference sequence). This CDR3 comprises 14 residues. The germline V and J ends were trimmed by 2 bases and 4 bases, with 12 bases remaining between them. In DNA, the CDR3 is TGTGCCTGGAGTTTCCTGCCGATAGGAAACACCATATATTTT. Its translation is CAWSFLPIGNTIYF.

The V call is TRBV2, the J call TRBJ1-2, with D perhaps TRBD1 (5 bases). The CDR3 loop spans 17 amino acids. Germline loops: CDR1 SNHLY, CDR2 FYNNEI. Trimming cost V 7 bases and J 4 bases, with 25 bases left between them. CDR3 amino acids: CASIQGEGRPLGYGYTF. DNA of the CDR3: TGTGCCAGCATCCAAGGGGAAGGGAGGCCCCTAGGCTATGGCTACACCTTC.

CDR3 in amino acids: CATAADKTREQYF. CDR3 nucleotide sequence: TGTGCCACAGCGGCGGACAAGACGAGGGAGCAGTACTTC. The chain has TRBV28 and TRBJ2-7, with D possibly being TRBD1 or TRBD2 (5 bases each). The CDR3 covers 13 residues. Trimming took 10 bases from V and 7 from J, leaving 20 bases between them. CDR1 is MDHEN, CDR2 SYDVKM, per germline.

J is TRBJ2-5 and V is TRBV5-4; 11 nucleotides align to TRBD2. This CDR3 spans 16 amino acids. Germline V gene data show CDR1 as SGHNT and CDR2 as YYREEE (reference sequence). V shed 7 bases and J 2 bases; nucleotides not matched to a gene: 10. As DNA, the CDR3 is TGTGCCAGCTCACCGGGGGGACTAGCGGAACAAGAGACCCAGTACTTC. It specifies CASSPGGLAEQETQYF. Using reference TRBV5-4 and TRBJ2-5 for the parts outside the CDR3, the full variable domain is ETGVTQSPTHLIKTRGQQVTLRCSSQSGHNTVSWYQQALGQGPQFIFQYYREEENGRGNFPPRFSGLQFPNYSSELNVNALELDDSALYLCASSPGGLAEQETQYFGPGTRLLVL.

The chain uses TRBV27 and TRBJ2-7; the D is unclear. The CDR3 consists of 14 residues. V was shortened by 0 bases and J by 2 bases, with 8 bases between the two germline ends. The germline gives CDR1 MNHEY, CDR2 SMNVEV (reference sequence). This chain's CDR3 is CASSLSRTAYEQYF. The CDR3 coding sequence is TGTGCCAGCAGTTTATCGAGGACCGCCTACGAGCAGTACTTC.

This clone was counted between two and nine times. The chain is built from TRBV18 and TRBJ2-5; D gene ambiguous. Germline loops: CDR1 KGHSH, CDR2 LQKENI. Trimming pared 2 bases from V and 5 bases from J, leaving 9 bases between. The CDR3 spans 13 residues. CDR3 sequence: CASSPGDLETQYF. The CDR3 DNA reads TGTGCCAGCTCACCAGGGGATCTGGAGACCCAGTACTTC. The full variable domain, completed using reference TRBV18 and TRBJ2-5, is NAGVMQNPRHLVRRRGQEARLRCSPMKGHSHVYWYRQLPEEGLKFMVYLQKENIIDESGMPKERFSAEFPKEGPSILRIQQVVRGDSAAYFCASSPGDLETQYFGPGTRLLVL.

A few counts support this clone. The chain employs TRBV11-3 and TRBJ1-1; D gene uncertain. Germline lookup yields CDR1 SGHNT and CDR2 YENEEA. Trimming removed 5 bases from V and 3 bases from J, with 10 bases in between. The CDR3 runs to 13 residues. The CDR3, as DNA: TGTGCCAGCAGCGTGGGTCTGGACACTGAAGCTTTCTTT. It codes for CASSVGLDTEAFF.

This chain links TRBV3-1 (or the pseudogene TRBV3-2) with TRBJ2-7; D is unclear. The CDR3 sequence is 15 residues long. The V and J ends lost 0 bases and 2 bases respectively, with 11 bases between them. Germline V lookup: CDR1 LGHDT, CDR2 YNNKEL (reference sequence). The CDR3, as DNA: TGTGCCAGCAGCCAAGATCGCGGACCAACCTACGAGCAGTACTTC. Translating it yields CASSQDRGPTYEQYF.

The chain links TRBV14 to TRBJ2-7; D not certain. CDR1 and CDR2 from the germline V gene are SGHDN and FVKESK. Trimming removed 0 bases from V and 7 bases from J, with 13 bases in between. CDR3 size: 14 residues. This chain's CDR3 is CASSQDRFSPEQYF. In DNA form, the CDR3 reads TGTGCCAGCAGCCAAGATCGGTTCAGCCCGGAGCAGTACTTC.

This chain connects TRBV21-1 to TRBJ2-7; TRBD2 is the table's D call, not checked against the DNA. TRBV21-1 is a pseudogene. There are 19 residues in the CDR3. CDR3 in amino acids: CASSFQGLAGGLLSYEQYF. The CDR3 DNA sequence: TGTGCCAGCAGCTTCCAAGGACTAGCGGGAGGCCTACTCTCCTACGAGCAGTACTTC.

Comment on this clone: Other DNA sequences in this sample translate to the same CDR3. This sequence joins TRBV3-1 (or the pseudogene TRBV3-2) and TRBJ2-5; no clear D. V lost 2 bases, J lost 5 bases, and 9 bases lay in between. The CDR3 consists of 13 residues. Germline CDR1 and CDR2: LGHDT and YNNKEL (reference sequence). The CDR3 nucleotides are TGTGCCAGCAGCCAACGAGCTGAGGAGACCCAGTACTTC. Translation gives CASSQRAEETQYF.

This clone occurred once. This chain uses TRBV5-5 with TRBJ1-2; 8 bases map to TRBD1. The CDR3 is 13 residues long. The trim removed 3 bases at V and 7 bases at J, leaving 5 bases unmatched. In germline, CDR1 is SGHKS, CDR2 YYEKEE (reference sequence). The CDR3: CASSSIDRGGYTF. The CDR3 coding sequence is TGTGCCAGCAGCTCCATAGACAGGGGTGGCTACACCTTC.

The rearrangement links TRBV19 to TRBJ2-4, with 7 bases that match TRBD1. The germline V gene encodes CDR1 LNHDA and CDR2 SQIVND (reference sequence). CDR3 length equals 17 residues. The trim removed 5 bases at V and 0 bases at J, leaving 10 bases unmatched. The DNA of the CDR3 is TGTGCCAGTAGTCCCGAGACAGGGCCCCTAGCCAAAAACATTCAGTACTTC. Protein product: CASSPETGPLAKNIQYF. The whole variable domain, filled in from reference TRBV19 and TRBJ2-4, reads DGGITQSPKYLFRKEGQNVTLSCEQNLNHDAMYWYRQDPGQGLRLIYYSQIVNDFQKGDIAEGYSVSREKKESFPLTVTSAQKNPTAFYLCASSPETGPLAKNIQYFGAGTRLSVL.

This clone appeared a single time. The rearrangement uses TRBV2 and TRBJ1-2; no clear D gene. The CDR3 is 16 amino acids. Germline V lookup: CDR1 SNHLY, CDR2 FYNNEI. V lost 3 bases and J 3 bases, leaving 17 bases between the germline ends. The CDR3 sequence: CASSERAGRAYYGYTF. For the CDR3, the DNA is TGTGCCAGCAGTGAGCGGGCCGGACGGGCCTACTATGGCTACACCTTC.

The V and J genes are TRBV30 and TRBJ2-7, with D unclear. The V end lost 2 bases, the J end lost 0 bases, and 8 bases lay between the germline ends. This CDR3 has 13 amino acids. Per the germline V gene, CDR1 is GTSNPN and CDR2 is SVGIG (reference sequence). CDR3 DNA sequence: TGTGCCTGGAGTTTAAAAAGCTCCTACGAGCAGTACTTC. Its translation is CAWSLKSSYEQYF. Full variable domain (remainder filled in from reference TRBV30 and TRBJ2-7): SQTIHQWPATLVQPVGSPLSLECTVEGTSNPNLYWYRQAAGRGLQLLFYSVGIGQISSEVPQNLSASRPQDRQFILSSKKLLLSDSGFYLCAWSLKSSYEQYFGPGTRLTVT.

This clone was detected once. The chain recombines TRBV5-4 with TRBJ2-5; D is ambiguous. CDR3 size: 15 residues. Trimming removed 1 base from V and 1 base from J, with 11 bases in between. The germline V gene encodes CDR1 SGHNT and CDR2 YYREEE (reference sequence). This CDR3 is CASSLLVGLQETQYF. The CDR3 region has the DNA TGTGCCAGCAGCTTGTTAGTGGGCCTCCAAGAGACCCAGTACTTC.